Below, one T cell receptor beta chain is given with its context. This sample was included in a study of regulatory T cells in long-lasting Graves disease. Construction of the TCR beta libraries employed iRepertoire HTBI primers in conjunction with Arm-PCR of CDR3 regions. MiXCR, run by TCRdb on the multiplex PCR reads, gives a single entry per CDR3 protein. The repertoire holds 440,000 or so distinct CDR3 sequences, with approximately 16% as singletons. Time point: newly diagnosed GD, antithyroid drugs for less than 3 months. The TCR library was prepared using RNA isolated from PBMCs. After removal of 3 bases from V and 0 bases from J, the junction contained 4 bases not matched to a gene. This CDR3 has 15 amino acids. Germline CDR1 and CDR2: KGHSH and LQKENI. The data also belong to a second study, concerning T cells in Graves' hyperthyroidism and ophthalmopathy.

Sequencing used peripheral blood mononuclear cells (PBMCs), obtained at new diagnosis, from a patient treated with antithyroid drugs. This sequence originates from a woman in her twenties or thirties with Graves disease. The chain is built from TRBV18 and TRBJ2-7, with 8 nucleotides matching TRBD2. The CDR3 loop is CASSPPGTSSYEQYF. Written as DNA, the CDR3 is TGTGCCAGCTCACCGCCCGGGACTAGCTCCTACGAGCAGTACTTC.